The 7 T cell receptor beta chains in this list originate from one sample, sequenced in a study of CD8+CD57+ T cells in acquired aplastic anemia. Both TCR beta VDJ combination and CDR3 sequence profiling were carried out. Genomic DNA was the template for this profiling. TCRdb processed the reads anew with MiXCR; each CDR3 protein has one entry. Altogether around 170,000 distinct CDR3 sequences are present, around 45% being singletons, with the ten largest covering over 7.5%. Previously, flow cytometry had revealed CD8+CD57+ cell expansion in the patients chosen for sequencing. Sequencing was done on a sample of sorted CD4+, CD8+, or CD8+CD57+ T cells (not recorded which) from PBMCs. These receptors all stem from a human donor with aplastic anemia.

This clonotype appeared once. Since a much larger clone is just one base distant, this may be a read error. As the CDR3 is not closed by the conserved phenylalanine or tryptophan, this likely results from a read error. CDR3 sequence reads: CASSEGVAGSQETQYS. The CDR3 region has the DNA TGTGCCAGCAGCGAGGGGGTAGCGGGGTCCCAAGAGACCCAGTACTCC. The chain recombines TRBV9 with TRBJ2-5; 8 nucleotides match TRBD2. The CDR3 length is 16 residues. Germline CDR1 is SGDLS and CDR2 is YYNGEE. The J segment lost 1 base and the V segment lost 3 bases, leaving 8 bases of the junction unmatched.

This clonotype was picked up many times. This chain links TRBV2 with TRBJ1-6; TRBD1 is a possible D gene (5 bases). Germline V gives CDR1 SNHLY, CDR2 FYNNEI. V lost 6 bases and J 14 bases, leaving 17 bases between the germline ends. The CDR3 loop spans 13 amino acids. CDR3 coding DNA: TGTGCCAGCAGCGGGACGGACCGGGGAGCCCTCCACTTT. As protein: CASSGTDRGALHF.

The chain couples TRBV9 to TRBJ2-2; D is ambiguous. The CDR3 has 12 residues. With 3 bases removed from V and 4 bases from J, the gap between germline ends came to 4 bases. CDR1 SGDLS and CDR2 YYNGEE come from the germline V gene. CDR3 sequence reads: CASSAATGELFF. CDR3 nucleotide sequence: TGTGCCAGCAGCGCCGCCACCGGGGAGCTGTTTTTT.

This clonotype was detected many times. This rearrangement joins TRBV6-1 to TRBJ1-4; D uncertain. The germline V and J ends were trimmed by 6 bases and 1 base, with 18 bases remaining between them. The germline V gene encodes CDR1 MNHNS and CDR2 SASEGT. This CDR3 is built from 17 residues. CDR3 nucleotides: TGTGCCAGCAGCCACGGGAGTCATTTAGGAACTAATGAAAAACTGTTTTTT. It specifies CASSHGSHLGTNEKLFF.

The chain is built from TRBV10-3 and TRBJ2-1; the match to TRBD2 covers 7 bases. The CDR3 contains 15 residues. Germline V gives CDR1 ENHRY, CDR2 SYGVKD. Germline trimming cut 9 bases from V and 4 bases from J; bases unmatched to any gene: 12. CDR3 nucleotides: TGTGCCATGCTGGATGTACCCGGGGGGTACAATGAGCAGTTCTTC. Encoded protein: CAMLDVPGGYNEQFF.

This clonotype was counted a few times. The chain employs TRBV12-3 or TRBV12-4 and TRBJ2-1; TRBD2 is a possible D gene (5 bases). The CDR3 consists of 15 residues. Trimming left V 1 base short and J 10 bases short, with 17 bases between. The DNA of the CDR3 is TGTGCCAGCAGTTTAGAAGGACTGAGTCGGGGAGAGCAGTTCTTC. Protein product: CASSLEGLSRGEQFF.

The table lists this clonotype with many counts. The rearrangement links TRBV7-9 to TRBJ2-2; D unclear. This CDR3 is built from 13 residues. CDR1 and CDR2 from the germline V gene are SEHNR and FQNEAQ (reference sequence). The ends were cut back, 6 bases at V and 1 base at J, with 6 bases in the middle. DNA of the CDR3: TGTGCCAGCAGTTGGGGGAACACCGGGGAGCTGTTTTTT. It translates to CASSWGNTGELFF.